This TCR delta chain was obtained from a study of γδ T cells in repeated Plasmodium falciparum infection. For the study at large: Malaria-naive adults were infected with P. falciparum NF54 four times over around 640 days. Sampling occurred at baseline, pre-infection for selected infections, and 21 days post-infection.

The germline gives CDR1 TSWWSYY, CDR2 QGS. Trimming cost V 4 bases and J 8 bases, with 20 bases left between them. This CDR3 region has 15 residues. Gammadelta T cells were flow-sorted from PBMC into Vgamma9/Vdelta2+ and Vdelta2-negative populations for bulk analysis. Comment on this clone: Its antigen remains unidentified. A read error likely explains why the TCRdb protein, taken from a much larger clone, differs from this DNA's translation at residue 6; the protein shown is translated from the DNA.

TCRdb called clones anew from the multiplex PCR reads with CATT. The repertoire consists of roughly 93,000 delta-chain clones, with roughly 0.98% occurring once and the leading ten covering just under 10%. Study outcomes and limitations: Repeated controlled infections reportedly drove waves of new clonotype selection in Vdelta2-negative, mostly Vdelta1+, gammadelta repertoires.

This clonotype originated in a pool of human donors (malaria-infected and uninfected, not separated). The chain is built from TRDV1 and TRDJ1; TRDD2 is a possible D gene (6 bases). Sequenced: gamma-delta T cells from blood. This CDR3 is CALGAVFLFQGKLIF. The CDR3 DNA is TGTGCTCTTGGGGCTGTCTTCCTGTTTCAGGGAAAACTCATCTTT.